A few counts support the clone carrying this T cell receptor beta chain. The immunoSEQ assay was v3. Clones were sequenced by immunoSEQ multiplex PCR, and TCRdb holds only the in-frame ones, with some missing. The sample records 55,000 or so clones, about 81% being singletons. Trimming left V 5 bases short and J 6 bases short, with 4 bases between. The CDR3 has 11 residues. Germline assignment: CDR1 MGHDK and CDR2 SYGVNS. The data were taken from a study of TIL therapy for anti-PD-1-resistant metastatic lung cancer. Study-level background: Most patients had lung adenocarcinoma.

Sample time point: pre-treatment sample, taken before nivolumab and TIL therapy. Sample: blood, taken at baseline. The receptor was isolated from a person between 25 and 80 years old with non-small cell lung cancer. This chain links TRBV25-1 with TRBJ2-2, with D uncertain. CDR3 nucleotide sequence: TGTGCCAGCAGTTACGCCGGGGAGCTGTTTTTT. Translation gives CASSYAGELFF.